A selection of T cell receptor beta chains follows, all from one sample in a study of blood T cell repertoires in COVID-19. Generated by immunoSEQ multiplex PCR, the TCRdb table keeps only in-frame clones and is missing some. The sample carries 400,000 or so clones, roughly 90% recorded once. What was sequenced was peripheral blood. These receptors came from a man younger than 35 with COVID-19, enrolled during active disease. CDR3s include the opening cysteine and the closing phenylalanine or tryptophan. A D gene is named only where the DNA matches it firmly. Expanded clones are given a class, and other clones once, few, many or no size at all.

>.|TRBJ1-2|.|14|TRBV6-5
TGTGCCAGCAGTCCTCTCGGATCGGGGAAGGGCTACACCTTC
CASSPLGSGKGYTF
>.|TRBJ2-1|TRBD1|15|TRBV7-9
TGTGCCAGCCGCCTTGGGACAGACACAGATTATAGGCAGTTCTTC
CASRLGTDTDYRQFF
>.|TRBJ2-4|TRBD1|15|TRBV14
TGTGCCAGCAGCCAAGTTACAGGGGGACGAAACATTCAGTACTTC
CASSQVTGGRNIQYF
>.|TRBJ2-1|.|15|TRBV11-2
TGTGCCAGCAGGGATTGGGGGGGCCGGGGCAATGAGCAGTTCTTC
CASRDWGGRGNEQFF
>.|TRBJ2-1|TRBD2|16|TRBV7-3
TGTGCCAGCAGCTTAATAAGCCTAGCGGGGAACAATGAGCAGTTCTTC
CASSLISLAGNNEQFF
>.|TRBJ1-5|TRBD1|15|TRBV27
TGTGCCAGCAGCCTGATCACAGGGGTGGGACAGCCCCAGCATTTT
CASSLITGVGQPQHF
>.|TRBJ2-2|TRBD2|15|TRBV5-1
TGCGCCAGCAGCTTTACTAGCGGGAGTGCCGGGGAGCTGTTTTTT
CASSFTSGSAGELFF
>few|TRBJ1-5|.|14|TRBV6-5
TGTGCCAGCAGTTACGGGAGGGGTTGGCAGCCCCAGCATTTT
CASSYGRGWQPQHF
>.|TRBJ1-2|.|13|TRBV6-5
TGTGCCAGCAGTTACCAAGAACGGGAGGGCTACACCTTC
CASSYQEREGYTF
>.|TRBJ2-1|.|11|TRBV6-5
TGTGCCAGCAGTTACGTCGGTGAGCAGTTCTTC
CASSYVGEQFF
>.|TRBJ2-2|TRBD2|17|TRBV5-1
TGCGCCAGCAGCTTTCAGGCGGGAGGGCTTAACACCGGGGAGCTGTTTTTT
CASSFQAGGLNTGELFF
>.|TRBJ1-5|.|15|TRBV30
TGTGCCTTCCTACTCAGACAGCCCGACAATCAGCCCCAGCATTTT
CAFLLRQPDNQPQHF
>.|TRBJ1-5|.|15|TRBV21-1
TGTGCCAGCAGCAAAGAAGGCAGGGATAATCAGCCCCAGCATTTT
CASSKEGRDNQPQHF
>few|TRBJ2-3|TRBD2|18|TRBV25-1
TGTGCCAGCAGTCTGGTGGGGACTAGCGGCAAAGGGACAGATACGCAGTATTTT
CASSLVGTSGKGTDTQYF
>.|TRBJ2-7|.|12|TRBV10-2
TGCGCCAGCAGTGAACCGGCCTACGAGCAGTACTTC
CASSEPAYEQYF
>.|TRBJ2-1|TRBD1|12|TRBV7-2
TGTGCCAGCAGGGGACCCGGGACAGGGAGGTTCTTC
CASRGPGTGRFF
>once|TRBJ2-1|TRBD1|14|TRBV6-4
TGTGCCAGCAGTGGGGGACAGGAAAACAATGAGCAGTTCTTC
CASSGGQENNEQFF
>.|TRBJ2-7|.|13|TRBV18
TGTGCCAGCTCACCCGGGAGCTCCTACGAGCAGTACTTC
CASSPGSSYEQYF
>once|TRBJ2-7|.|13|TRBV7-9
TGTGCCAGCAGCGTCACAGGTAATGGCGAGCAGTACTTC
CASSVTGNGEQYF
>.|TRBJ1-2|TRBD1|14|TRBV5-1
TGCGCCAGCAGCTTCGAAACAGGGGGCTTTGGCTACACCTTC
CASSFETGGFGYTF
>.|TRBJ2-1|TRBD2|17|TRBV7-9
TGTGCCAGCAGCTTAACGGGGCGGGAGCTCTCCGACAATGAGCAGTTCTTC
CASSLTGRELSDNEQFF
>.|TRBJ2-7|TRBD2|19|TRBV6-2/TRBV6-3
TGTGCCAGCAGCCCCTCCGGGACTAGCGGGCCTCGAGAGCATTACGAGCAGTACTTC
CASSPSGTSGPREHYEQYF
>.|TRBJ2-3|TRBD1|14|TRBV27
TGTGCCAGCAGTTTAAACAGGGGGCGAGATACGCAGTATTTT
CASSLNRGRDTQYF
>.|TRBJ2-5|.|14|TRBV11-1
TGTGCCAGCAGCTTAGGGCAGGCGGGGCGGACCCAGTACTTC
CASSLGQAGRTQYF
>.|TRBJ1-1|.|14|TRBV6-5
TGTGCCAGCAGGGGATCAGGGGCGGAGACTGAAGCTTTCTTT
CASRGSGAETEAFF
>.|TRBJ1-1|.|13|TRBV6-5
TGTGCCAGCAGTTCCCCAACCGGGTCTGAAGCTTTCTTT
CASSSPTGSEAFF
>.|TRBJ2-7|TRBD2|14|TRBV5-4
TGTGCCAGCAGCTTTGCTAGCGGGGAGTACGAGCAGTACTTC
CASSFASGEYEQYF
>.|TRBJ2-7|TRBD2|15|TRBV6-1
TGTGCCAGCAGTGAGGGTCCACTAGCGGGGGGGGAGCAGTACTTC
CASSEGPLAGGEQYF
>many|TRBJ1-6|.|13|TRBV30
TGTGCCTGGAGGGACGGGAAGAATTCACCCCTCCACTTT
CAWRDGKNSPLHF
>.|TRBJ1-2|.|15|TRBV6-5
TGTGCCAGCAGTTACTCCTCGGGACTGGGCTATGGCTACACCTTC
CASSYSSGLGYGYTF
>.|TRBJ2-7|TRBD2|14|TRBV2
TGTGCCAGCAGAGTACTAGCGGCACTCTACGAGCAGTACTTC
CASRVLAALYEQYF
>.|TRBJ2-1|TRBD2|17|TRBV18
TGTGCCAGCTCCCCCCAAGGGGGACTAGCGGGAGCGGATGAGCAGTTCTTC
CASSPQGGLAGADEQFF
>.|TRBJ1-2|.|13|TRBV6-1
TGTGCCAGCAGTGAAGTTAATAACTATGGCTACACCTTC
CASSEVNNYGYTF
>.|TRBJ2-7|.|15|TRBV7-2
TGTGCCAGCAGTCGGACAGAAATCCACTCCTACGAGCAGTACTTC
CASSRTEIHSYEQYF
>.|TRBJ2-5|TRBD1|13|TRBV15
TGTGCCACCAGCAGGGAACACAGGGGGACCCAGTACTTC
CATSREHRGTQYF
>.|TRBJ1-2|TRBD1|14|TRBV5-1
TGCGCCAGCAGCTTGGGGACAGGGGGAGATGGCTACACCTTC
CASSLGTGGDGYTF
>.|TRBJ2-1|.|13|TRBV6-5
TGTGCCACCCTTACTCCTACCTACAATGAGCAGTTCTTC
CATLTPTYNEQFF
>.|TRBJ1-2|.|14|TRBV19
TGTGCCAGTAGTTGGGCAGCCTCTAACTATGGCTACACCTTC
CASSWAASNYGYTF
>.|TRBJ2-1|.|16|TRBV18
TGTGCCAGCTCACCACCCCCGGGACAACTTGGGAATGAGCAGTTCTTC
CASSPPPGQLGNEQFF
>.|TRBJ2-7|.|14|TRBV24-1
TGTGCCACCAGTGATGCGAGTCCCCCCTACGAGCAGTACTTC
CATSDASPPYEQYF
>.|TRBJ1-1|.|14|TRBV19
TGTGCCAGTACCCCGACAGGCGGCGTGACTGAAGCTTTCTTT
CASTPTGGVTEAFF
>.|TRBJ2-7|TRBD2|13|TRBV9
TGTGCCAGCAGCGACTCCGGGAGGGGCGAGCAGTACTTC
CASSDSGRGEQYF
>once|TRBJ2-7|.|18|TRBV2
TGTGCCAGCAGTGTCTCGGTCAGTGAGGCATCCTTTACCTACGAGCAGTACTTC
CASSVSVSEASFTYEQYF
>.|TRBJ1-1|.|15|TRBV19
TGTGCCAGTAATGTGGGAGACCGACGTAACACTGAAGCTTTCTTT
CASNVGDRRNTEAFF
>.|TRBJ2-7|TRBD2|14|TRBV5-6
TGTGCCAGCAGCGGACTAGCGGGAGACCACGAGCAGTACTTC
CASSGLAGDHEQYF
>few|TRBJ1-6|.|12|TRBV5-4
TGTGCCAGCGGCCAGGTTAATTCACCCCTCCACTTT
CASGQVNSPLHF
>.|TRBJ2-5|TRBD1|13|TRBV7-9
TGTGCCAGCAGCTCCGACAGGGATGAGACCCAGTACTTC
CASSSDRDETQYF
>.|TRBJ1-2|.|15|TRBV18
TGTGCCAGCTCACCGTCCTCAGGTGATCTATGGGGCTACACCTTC
CASSPSSGDLWGYTF
>.|TRBJ2-3|.|15|TRBV6-4
TGTGCCAGCAGTGAACAGCCACGGGAAAGTGATACGCAGTATTTT
CASSEQPRESDTQYF
>.|TRBJ1-4|.|13|TRBV9
TGTGCCAGCAGCGTAGGGGGAGGTGAAAAACTGTTTTTT
CASSVGGGEKLFF
>.|TRBJ2-1|TRBD2|14|TRBV6-2/TRBV6-3
TGTGCCAGCAGTTACATCGGGGGGGGCCTTGAGCAGTTCTTC
CASSYIGGGLEQFF
>.|TRBJ2-4|.|15|TRBV4-2
TGTGCCAGCAGCCAAGATGCTCGGCTAGCGAACATTCAGTACTTC
CASSQDARLANIQYF